This T cell receptor (beta chain) appears in the sequencing data of a study of CD8 T cells in ankylosing spondylitis. V was pared by 4 bases and J by 8 bases, with 19 bases between. Germline V gene lookup returns CDR1 SGHDT and CDR2 YYEEEE. This CDR3 is 15 amino acids long. Study observations and caveats: There were earlier reports of some motif variants in reactive arthritis synovial fluid and blood. Disease-linked clones had a CD8+ phenotype and relatively low frequency in peripheral blood.

Libraries of TCR beta came from quantitative 5'-RACE with molecular barcodes. TCRdb called the 5' RACE reads again in MiXCR, with one record for every CDR3 protein. Of some 130,000 distinct CDR3 sequences detected, about 7.3% appear once; the ten largest clones hold around 12%. There are many counts of this clonotype. What it binds is unknown. The chain uses TRBV5-6 and TRBJ2-1; possible D gene TRBD2, 6 bases. The clonotype was recovered from a female donor with ankylosing spondylitis or in good health (not recorded which). Sequences were obtained from blood, either unsorted or a sorted T cell fraction (not recorded which). The CDR3 here is CASSPTPTSPHEQFF. As DNA, the CDR3 is TGTGCCAGCAGCCCGACTCCGACTAGTCCCCATGAGCAGTTCTTC.